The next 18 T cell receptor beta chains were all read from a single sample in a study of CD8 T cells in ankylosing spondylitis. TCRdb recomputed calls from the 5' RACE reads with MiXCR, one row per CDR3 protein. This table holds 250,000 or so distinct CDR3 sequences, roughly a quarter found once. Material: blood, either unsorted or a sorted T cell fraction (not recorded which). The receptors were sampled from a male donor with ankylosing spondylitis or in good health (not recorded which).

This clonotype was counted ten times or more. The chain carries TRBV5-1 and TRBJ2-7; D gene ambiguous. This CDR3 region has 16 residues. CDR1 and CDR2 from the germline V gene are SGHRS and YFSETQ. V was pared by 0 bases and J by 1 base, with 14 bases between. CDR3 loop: CASSLARQAGSYEQYF. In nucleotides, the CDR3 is TGCGCCAGCAGCTTGGCCCGGCAAGCTGGATCCTACGAGCAGTACTTC.

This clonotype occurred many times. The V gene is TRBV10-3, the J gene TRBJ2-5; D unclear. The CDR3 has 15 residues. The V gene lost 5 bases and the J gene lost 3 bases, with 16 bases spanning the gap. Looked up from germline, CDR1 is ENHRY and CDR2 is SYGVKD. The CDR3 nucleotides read TGTGCCATCAGTAGACCATCCACGGGCAAAGAGACCCAGTACTTC. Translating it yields CAISRPSTGKETQYF.

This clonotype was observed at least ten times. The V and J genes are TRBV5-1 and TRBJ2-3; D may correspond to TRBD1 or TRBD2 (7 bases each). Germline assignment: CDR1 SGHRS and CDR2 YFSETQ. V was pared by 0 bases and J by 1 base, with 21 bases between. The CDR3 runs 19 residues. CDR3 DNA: TGCGCCAGCAGCTTGGCACAGAGCTCAGGGGGGGGGCGCACAGATACGCAGTATTTT. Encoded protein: CASSLAQSSGGGRTDTQYF.

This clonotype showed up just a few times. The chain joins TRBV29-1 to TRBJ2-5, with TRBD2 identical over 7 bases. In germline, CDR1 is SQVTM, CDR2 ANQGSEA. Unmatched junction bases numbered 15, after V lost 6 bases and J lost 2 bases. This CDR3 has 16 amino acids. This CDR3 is CSVLGVSGVRQETQYF. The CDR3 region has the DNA TGCAGCGTCCTTGGGGTCAGCGGGGTCCGTCAAGAGACCCAGTACTTC.

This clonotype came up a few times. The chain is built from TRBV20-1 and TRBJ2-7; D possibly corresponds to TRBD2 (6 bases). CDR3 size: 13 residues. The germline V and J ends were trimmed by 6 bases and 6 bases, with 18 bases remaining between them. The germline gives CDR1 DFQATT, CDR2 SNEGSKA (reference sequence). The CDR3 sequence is CSASGQRGGEQYF. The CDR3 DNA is TGCAGTGCCTCAGGACAAAGGGGAGGCGAGCAGTACTTC.

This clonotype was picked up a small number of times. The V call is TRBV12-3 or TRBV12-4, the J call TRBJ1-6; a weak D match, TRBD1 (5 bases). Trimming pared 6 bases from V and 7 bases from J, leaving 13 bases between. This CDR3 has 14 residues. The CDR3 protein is CASSLGDVNSPLHF. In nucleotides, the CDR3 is TGTGCCAGCAGCCTGGGGGACGTAAATTCACCCCTCCACTTT.

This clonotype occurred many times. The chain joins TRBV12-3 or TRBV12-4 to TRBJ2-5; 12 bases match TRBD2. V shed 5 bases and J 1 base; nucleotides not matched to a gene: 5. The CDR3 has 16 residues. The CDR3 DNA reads TGTGCCAGCAGTGCCGAACTAGCGGGGGGCCAAGAGACCCAGTACTTC. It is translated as CASSAELAGGQETQYF.

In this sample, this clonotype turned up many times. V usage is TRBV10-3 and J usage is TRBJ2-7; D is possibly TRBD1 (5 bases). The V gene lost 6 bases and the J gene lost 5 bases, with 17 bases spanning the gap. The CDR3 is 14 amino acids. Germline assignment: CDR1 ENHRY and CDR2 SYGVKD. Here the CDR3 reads CAISLGAQWDEQYF. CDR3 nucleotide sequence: TGTGCCATCAGCCTTGGGGCTCAATGGGACGAGCAGTACTTC.

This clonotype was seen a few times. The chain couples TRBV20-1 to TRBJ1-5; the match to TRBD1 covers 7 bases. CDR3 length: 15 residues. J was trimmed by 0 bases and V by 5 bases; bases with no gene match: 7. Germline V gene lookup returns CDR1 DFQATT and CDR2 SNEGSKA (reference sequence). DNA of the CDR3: TGCAGTGCTTCGAGGGACAGCTATAGCAATCAGCCCCAGCATTTT. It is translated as CSASRDSYSNQPQHF.

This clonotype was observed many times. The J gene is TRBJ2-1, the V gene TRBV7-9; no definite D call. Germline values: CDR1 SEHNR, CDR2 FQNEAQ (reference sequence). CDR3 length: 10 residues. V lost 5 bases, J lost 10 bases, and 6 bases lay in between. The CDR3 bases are TGTGCCAGCAGCCCCCGCGAGCAGTTCTTC. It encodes CASSPREQFF.

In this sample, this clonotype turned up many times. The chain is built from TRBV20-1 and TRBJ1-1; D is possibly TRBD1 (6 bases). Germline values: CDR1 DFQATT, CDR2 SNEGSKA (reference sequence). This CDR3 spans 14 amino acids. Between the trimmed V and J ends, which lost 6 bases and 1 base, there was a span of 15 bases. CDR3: CSALNGGANTEAFF. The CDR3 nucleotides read TGCAGTGCCTTAAACGGGGGGGCGAACACTGAAGCTTTCTTT.

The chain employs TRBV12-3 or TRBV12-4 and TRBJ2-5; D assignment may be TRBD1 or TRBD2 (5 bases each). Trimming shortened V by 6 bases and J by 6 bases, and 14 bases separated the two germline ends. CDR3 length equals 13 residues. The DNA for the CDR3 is TGTGCCAGCAGCCCTCCGGGACGCCAGACCCAGTACTTC. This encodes CASSPPGRQTQYF.

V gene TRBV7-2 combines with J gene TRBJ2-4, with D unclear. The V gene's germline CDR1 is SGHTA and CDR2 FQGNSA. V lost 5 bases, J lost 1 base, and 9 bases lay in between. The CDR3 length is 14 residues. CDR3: CASSRAPAKNIQYF. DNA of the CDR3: TGTGCCAGCAGCCGCGCCCCCGCCAAAAACATTCAGTACTTC.

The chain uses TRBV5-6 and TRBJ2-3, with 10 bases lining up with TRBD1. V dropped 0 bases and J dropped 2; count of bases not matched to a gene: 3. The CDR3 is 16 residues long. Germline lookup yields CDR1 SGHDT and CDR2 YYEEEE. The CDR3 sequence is CASSLGTGGFTDTQYF. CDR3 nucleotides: TGTGCCAGCAGCTTGGGGACAGGGGGATTCACAGATACGCAGTATTTT.

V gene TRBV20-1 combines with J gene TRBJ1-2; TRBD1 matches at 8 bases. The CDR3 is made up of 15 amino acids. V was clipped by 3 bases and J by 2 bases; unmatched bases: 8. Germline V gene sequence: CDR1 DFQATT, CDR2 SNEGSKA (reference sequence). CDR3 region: CSASTSGGANYGYTF. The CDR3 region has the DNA TGCAGTGCTAGTACTTCAGGGGGCGCGAACTATGGCTACACCTTC.

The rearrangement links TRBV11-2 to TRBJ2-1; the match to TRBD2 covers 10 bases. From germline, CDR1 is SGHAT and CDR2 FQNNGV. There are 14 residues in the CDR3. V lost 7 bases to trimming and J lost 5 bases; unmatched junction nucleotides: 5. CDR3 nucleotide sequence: TGTGCCAGCATCGAGCGGGGGGGACACAATGAGCAGTTCTTC. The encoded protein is CASIERGGHNEQFF. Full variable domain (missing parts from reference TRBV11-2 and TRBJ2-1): EAGVAQSPRYKIIEKRQSVAFWCNPISGHATLYWYQQILGQGPKLLIQFQNNGVVDDSQLPKDRFSAERLKGVDSTLKIQPAKLEDSAVYLCASIERGGHNEQFFGPGTRLTVL.

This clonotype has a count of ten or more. The CDR3 is CASSTLYGYTF. The CDR3 coding sequence is TGTGCCAGCAGTACACTCTATGGCTACACCTTC. The rearrangement links TRBV9 to TRBJ1-2; no reliable D call. The germline V gene encodes CDR1 SGDLS and CDR2 YYNGEE. The CDR3 totals 11 residues. Trimming took 5 bases from V and 4 from J, leaving 6 bases between them.

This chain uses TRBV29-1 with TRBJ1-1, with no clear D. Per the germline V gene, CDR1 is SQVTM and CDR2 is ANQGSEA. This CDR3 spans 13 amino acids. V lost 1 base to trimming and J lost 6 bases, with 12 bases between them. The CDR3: CSVEGAGLAEAFF. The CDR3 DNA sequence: TGCAGCGTTGAAGGGGCGGGGTTGGCTGAAGCTTTCTTT.